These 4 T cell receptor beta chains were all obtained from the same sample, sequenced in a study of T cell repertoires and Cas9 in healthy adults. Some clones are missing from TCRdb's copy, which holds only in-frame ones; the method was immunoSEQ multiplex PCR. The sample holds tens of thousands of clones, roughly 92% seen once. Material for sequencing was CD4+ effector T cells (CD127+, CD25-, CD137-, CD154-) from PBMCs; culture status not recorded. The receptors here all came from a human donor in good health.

CDR3 coding DNA: TGTGCCAGCAGCATGAGCAGTGATGCGTACGAAGCTTTCTTT. It translates to CASSMSSDAYEAFF. The chain has TRBV7-9 and TRBJ1-1; no firm D call. CDR3 length equals 14 residues. The V end lost 5 bases, the J end lost 8 bases, and 18 bases lay between the germline ends. Germline CDR1 reads SEHNR; CDR2 reads FQNEAQ (reference sequence).

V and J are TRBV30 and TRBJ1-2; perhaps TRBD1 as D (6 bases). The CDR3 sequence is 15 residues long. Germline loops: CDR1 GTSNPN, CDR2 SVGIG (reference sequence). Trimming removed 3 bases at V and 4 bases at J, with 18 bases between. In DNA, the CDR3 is TGTGCCTGGAGCGCCTCTATTTCCAGGGGCTATGGCTACACCTTC. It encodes CAWSASISRGYGYTF.

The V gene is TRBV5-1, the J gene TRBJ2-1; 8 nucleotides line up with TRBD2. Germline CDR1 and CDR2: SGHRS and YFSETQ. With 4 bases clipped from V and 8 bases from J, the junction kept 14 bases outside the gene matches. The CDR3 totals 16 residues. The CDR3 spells CASSGEGTRGADEQFF. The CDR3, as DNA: TGCGCCAGCAGCGGAGAGGGGACTAGAGGAGCCGATGAGCAGTTCTTC.

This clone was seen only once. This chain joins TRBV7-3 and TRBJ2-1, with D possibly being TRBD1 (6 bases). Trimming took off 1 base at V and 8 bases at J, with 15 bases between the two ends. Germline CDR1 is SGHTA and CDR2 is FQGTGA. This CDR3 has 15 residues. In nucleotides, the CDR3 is TGTGCCAGCAGCTTAAGTCGGGACATAACAGATGAGCAGTTCTTC. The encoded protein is CASSLSRDITDEQFF.